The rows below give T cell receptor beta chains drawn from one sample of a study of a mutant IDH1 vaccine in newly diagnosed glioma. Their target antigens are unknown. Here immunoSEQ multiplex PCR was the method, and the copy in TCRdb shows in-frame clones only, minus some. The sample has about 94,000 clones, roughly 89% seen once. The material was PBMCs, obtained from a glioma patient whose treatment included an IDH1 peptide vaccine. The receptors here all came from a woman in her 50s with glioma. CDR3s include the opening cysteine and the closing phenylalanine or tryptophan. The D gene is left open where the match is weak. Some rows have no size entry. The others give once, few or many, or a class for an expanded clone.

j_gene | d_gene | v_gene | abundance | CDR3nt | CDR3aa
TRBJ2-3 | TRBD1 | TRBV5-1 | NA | TGCGCCAGCAGCTACCGGGACAGGGGGATTTTAGATACGCAGTATTTT | CASSYRDRGILDTQYF
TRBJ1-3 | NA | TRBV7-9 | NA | TGTGCCAGCAGCTTAACGACTGGAAACACCATATATTTT | CASSLTTGNTIYF
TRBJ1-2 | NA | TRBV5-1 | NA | TGCGCCAGCAGCAAGCTTCGTACGGGGAGGGACTATGGCTACACCTTC | CASSKLRTGRDYGYTF
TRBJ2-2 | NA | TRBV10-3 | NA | TGTGCCATCAGTGAAAGGGGGTCCGACACCGGGGAGCTGTTTTTT | CAISERGSDTGELFF
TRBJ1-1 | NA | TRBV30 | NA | TGTGCCTCGACTCGGGGGAACACTGAAGCTTTCTTT | CASTRGNTEAFF
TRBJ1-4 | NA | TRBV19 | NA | TGTGCCAGTTCGAGGAGGGGCCCAACTAATGAAAAACTGTTTTTT | CASSRRGPTNEKLFF
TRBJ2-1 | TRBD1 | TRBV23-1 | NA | TGCGCCAGCATCTCCGGGGACAGCTTGTTTGAGCAGTTCTTC | CASISGDSLFEQFF
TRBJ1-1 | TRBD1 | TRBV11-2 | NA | TGTGCCAGCAGCATGTGGACAGGGGGGAACACTGAAGCTTTCTTT | CASSMWTGGNTEAFF
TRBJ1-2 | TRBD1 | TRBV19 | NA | TGTGCCAGTAGTACCGGGACAGGGGGGCTCTACGGCTATGGCTACACCTTC | CASSTGTGGLYGYGYTF
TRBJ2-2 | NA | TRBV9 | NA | TGTGCCAGCAGCTTACCCCTGAGAGGGGAGCTGTTTTTT | CASSLPLRGELFF
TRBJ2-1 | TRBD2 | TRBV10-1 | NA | TGCGCCAGCAGTGAGGGAAGCGGGAGGACCGGTGAGCAGTTCTTC | CASSEGSGRTGEQFF
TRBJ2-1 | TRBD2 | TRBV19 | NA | TGTGCCAGTAGTACTAGCGGGAGCTCCTACAATGAGCAGTTCTTC | CASSTSGSSYNEQFF
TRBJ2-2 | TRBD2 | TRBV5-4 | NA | TGTGCCAGCAGCCCTAGCGGGAGGGCCAGTAGGACCGGGGAGCTGTTTTTT | CASSPSGRASRTGELFF
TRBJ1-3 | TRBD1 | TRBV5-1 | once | TGCGCCAGCAGCCCTGCCGGACAGGCAAACTCTGGAAACACCATATATTTT | CASSPAGQANSGNTIYF
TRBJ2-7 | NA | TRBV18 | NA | TGTGCCAGCTCACCACCGTACATCTCCTACGAGCAGTACTTC | CASSPPYISYEQYF
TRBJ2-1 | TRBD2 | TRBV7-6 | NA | TGTGCCAGCAGCTTAGTAGTAGCGGGTAGCTACAATGAGCAGTTCTTC | CASSLVVAGSYNEQFF
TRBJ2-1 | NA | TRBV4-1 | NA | TGCGCCAGCAGCCAAAGGGAAGAGCAGTTCTTC | CASSQREEQFF
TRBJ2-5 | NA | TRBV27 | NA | TGTGCCAGCAGTTTACGTGGGGCAGTGGGCGGGGTTCAAGAGACCCAGTACTTC | CASSLRGAVGGVQETQYF
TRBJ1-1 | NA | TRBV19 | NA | TGTGCCAGTAGCATTCTGACAGCCAACACTGAAGCTTTCTTT | CASSILTANTEAFF
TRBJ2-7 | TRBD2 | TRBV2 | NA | TGTGCCAGCAGTCTAGGACTAGCGGGAGTGTCCTACGAGCAGTACTTC | CASSLGLAGVSYEQYF
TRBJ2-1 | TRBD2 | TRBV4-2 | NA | TGTGCCAGCAGCCAAGCCGCGGGAGCGAACTACAATGAGCAGTTCTTC | CASSQAAGANYNEQFF
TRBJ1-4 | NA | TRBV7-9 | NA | TGTGCCAGCAGCTTAGCAGTGGCCGATGAAAAACTGTTTTTT | CASSLAVADEKLFF
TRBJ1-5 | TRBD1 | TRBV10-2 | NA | TGCGCCAGCAGTGAGTTCGGACAGGGGAATCAGCCCCAGCATTTT | CASSEFGQGNQPQHF
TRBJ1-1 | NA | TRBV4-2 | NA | TGTGCCAGCAGCCAAGTCGTAGGGGCCGGGAACACTGAAGCTTTCTTT | CASSQVVGAGNTEAFF
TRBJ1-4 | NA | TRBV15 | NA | TGTGCCACCAGCGTCCGGCAGGGGTGGGGTGAAAAACTGTTTTTT | CATSVRQGWGEKLFF
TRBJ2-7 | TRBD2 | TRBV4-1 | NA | TGCGCCAGCAGCCCCGCGGGGGGTTCCTACGAGCAGTACTTC | CASSPAGGSYEQYF
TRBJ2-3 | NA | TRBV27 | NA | TGTGCCAGCAGTTCAGGGGTGGGTAGCACAGATACGCAGTATTTT | CASSSGVGSTDTQYF
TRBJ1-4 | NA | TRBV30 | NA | TGTGCCTGGAATCAACAGTTTGGTTCGACTAATGAAAAACTGTTTTTT | CAWNQQFGSTNEKLFF
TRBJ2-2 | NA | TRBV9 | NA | TGTGCCAGCAGCGTAGTGGGGATGCGGGGATCCGCCGGGGAGCTGTTTTTT | CASSVVGMRGSAGELFF
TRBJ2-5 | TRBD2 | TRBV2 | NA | TGTGCCAGAGAGGCCGGGACTAGCGGCCCAGGGACCCAGTACTTC | CAREAGTSGPGTQYF
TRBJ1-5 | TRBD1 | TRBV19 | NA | TGTGCCAGTAGTCCGGACAGGGGAAGGTATCAGCCCCAGCATTTT | CASSPDRGRYQPQHF
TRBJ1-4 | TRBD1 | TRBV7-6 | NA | TGTGCCAGCAGCTTAACCCCGCAGGGGGCTAATGAAAAACTGTTTTTT | CASSLTPQGANEKLFF
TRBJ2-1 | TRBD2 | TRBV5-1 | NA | TGCGCCAGCAGCGTCCTAGCGGGAGTGGGTTACAATGAGCAGTTCTTC | CASSVLAGVGYNEQFF
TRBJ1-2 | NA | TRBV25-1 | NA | TGTGCCAGCAGTGCCAGTTACTATGGCTACACCTTC | CASSASYYGYTF
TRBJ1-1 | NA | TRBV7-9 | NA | TGTGCCAGCAGCCCCGCGTTACAGAACACTGAAGCTTTCTTT | CASSPALQNTEAFF
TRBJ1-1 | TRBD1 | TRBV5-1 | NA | TGCGCCAGCAGCTGGGGACAGGGAAAAGCTGAAGCTTTCTTT | CASSWGQGKAEAFF
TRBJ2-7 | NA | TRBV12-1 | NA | TGTGCCAGCAGCCAAGCTTTAGAAGAGCAGTACTTC | CASSQALEEQYF
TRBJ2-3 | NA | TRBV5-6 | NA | TGTGCCAGCAGCTCCCCCCCCATAGTAGATACGCAGTATTTT | CASSSPPIVDTQYF
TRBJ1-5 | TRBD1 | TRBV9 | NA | TGTGCCAGCAGCGCCACAGGGGGCCTCAATCAGCCCCAGCATTTT | CASSATGGLNQPQHF
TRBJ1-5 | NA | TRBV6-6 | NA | TGTGCCAGCAGTGACAGGATTAGCAATCAGCCCCAGCATTTT | CASSDRISNQPQHF
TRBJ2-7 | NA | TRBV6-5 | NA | TGTGCCAGCAGTTACTCGCCCTACGAGCAGTACTTC | CASSYSPYEQYF
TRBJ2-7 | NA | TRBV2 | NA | TGTGCCAGCAGGACAGGTAGCTCCTACGAGCAGTACTTC | CASRTGSSYEQYF
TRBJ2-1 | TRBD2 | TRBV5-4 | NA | TGTGCCAGCAGCATACGACTAGCTCGGTCTCGGGAGCAGTTCTTC | CASSIRLARSREQFF
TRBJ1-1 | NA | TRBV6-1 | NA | TGTGCCAGCAGCAGAACGGGGACTGAAGCTTTCTTT | CASSRTGTEAFF
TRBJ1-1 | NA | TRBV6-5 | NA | TGTGCCAGCAGCCTCTTACAGAAAAACACTGAAGCTTTCTTT | CASSLLQKNTEAFF
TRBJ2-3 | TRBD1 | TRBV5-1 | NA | TGCGCCAGCAGCTTCGGGACAGGGGGCTTTGACACAGATACGCAGTATTTT | CASSFGTGGFDTDTQYF
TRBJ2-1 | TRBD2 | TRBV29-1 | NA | TGCAGCGTTGAAGATCGGGAGGGGTGGTTCTTC | CSVEDREGWFF
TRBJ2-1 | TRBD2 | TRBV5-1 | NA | TGCGCCAGCAGCGTGACTAGCGTCCCCTACAATGAGCAGTTCTTC | CASSVTSVPYNEQFF
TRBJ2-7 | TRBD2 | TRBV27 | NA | TGTGCCAGCAGTTTATCGGGGGAGGGTAGAAACTACGAGCAGTACTTC | CASSLSGEGRNYEQYF
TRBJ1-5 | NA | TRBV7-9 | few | TGTGCCTCTGGGGCAGGTTATAGCAATCAGCCCCAGCATTTT | CASGAGYSNQPQHF
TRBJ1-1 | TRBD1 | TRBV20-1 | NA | TGCAGTGTTCAGGGGGACACTGAAGCTTTCTTT | CSVQGDTEAFF
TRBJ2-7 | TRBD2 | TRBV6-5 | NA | TGTGCCAGCAGTTACGAGGTAGCGGGCCACGAGCAGTACTTC | CASSYEVAGHEQYF
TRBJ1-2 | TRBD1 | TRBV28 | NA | TGTGCCAGCAGGGGGGGGACAGGCGACTATGGCTACACCTTC | CASRGGTGDYGYTF
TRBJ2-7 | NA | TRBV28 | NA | TGTGCCAGCAGTTTATGGGACGGGGGGCGGAGACCATCGGGCCAGTACTTC | CASSLWDGGRRPSGQYF
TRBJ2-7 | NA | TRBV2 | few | TGTGCCAGCAGTGCCGAGGTTCGAGGGCAGTACTTC | CASSAEVRGQYF
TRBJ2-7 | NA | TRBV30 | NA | TGTGCCTGGAGTCAAGGGGAAAACTACCTCCGCGAGCAGTACTTC | CAWSQGENYLREQYF
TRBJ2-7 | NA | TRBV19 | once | TGTGCCAGTAGTATAAGTAGGTACACCAACAGGGAAGAAGGGAACTCCTACGAGCAGTACTTC | CASSISRYTNREEGNSYEQYF